This T cell receptor beta chain was documented in a study of T cell clusters in autoimmune cytopenias. Germline V lookup: CDR1 SGHRS, CDR2 YFSETQ. This CDR3 has 15 residues. TRB was amplified by touch-down multiplex PCR, primer pools A and B combined. TCRdb re-analyzed the multiplex PCR reads; it lists each CDR3 protein once, without DNA. This specimen shows some 7,200 distinct CDR3 sequences; the ten leading clones hold roughly 28%. Each sample's input was 250 ng genomic DNA, some 38,000 genome equivalents. The sequence was obtained from a human donor with an autoimmune cytopenia or autoimmune hepatitis (not recorded which). The V and J genes are TRBV5-1 and TRBJ2-5; absent DNA, TCRdb's TRBD1 call cannot be checked. The sequenced sample consisted of peripheral blood. This chain's CDR3 is CASSLGRGKYETQYF. The whole variable domain, remainder taken from reference TRBV5-1 and TRBJ2-5, is KAGVTQTPRYLIKTRGQQVTLSCSPISGHRSVSWYQQTPGQGLQFLFEYFSETQRNKGNFPGRFSGRQFSNSRSEMNVSTLELGDSALYLCASSLGRGKYETQYFGPGTRLLVL.